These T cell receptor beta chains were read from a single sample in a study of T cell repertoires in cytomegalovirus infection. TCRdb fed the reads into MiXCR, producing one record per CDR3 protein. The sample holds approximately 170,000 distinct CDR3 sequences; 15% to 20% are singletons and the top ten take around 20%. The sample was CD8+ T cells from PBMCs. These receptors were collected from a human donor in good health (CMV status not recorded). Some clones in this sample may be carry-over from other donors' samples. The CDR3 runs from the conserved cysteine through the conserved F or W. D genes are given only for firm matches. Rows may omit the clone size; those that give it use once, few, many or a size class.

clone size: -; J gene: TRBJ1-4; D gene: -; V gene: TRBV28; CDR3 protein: CASSLRLRGEKLFF; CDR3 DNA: TGTGCCAGCAGTCTTCGCCTAAGAGGTGAAAAACTGTTTTTT
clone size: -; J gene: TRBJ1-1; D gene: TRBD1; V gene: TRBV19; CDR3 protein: CASSIPAGTGSVRTEAFF; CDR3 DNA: TGTGCCAGTAGTATACCTGCCGGGACAGGGTCCGTGAGGACTGAAGCTTTCTTT
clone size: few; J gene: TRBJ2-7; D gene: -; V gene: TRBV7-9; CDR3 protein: CASSPNRQSYEQYF; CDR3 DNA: TGTGCCAGCAGCCCCAACAGACAGTCCTACGAGCAGTACTTC
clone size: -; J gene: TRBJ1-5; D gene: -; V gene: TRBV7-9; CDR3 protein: CASSRDQSVEPQHF; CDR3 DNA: TGTGCCAGCAGCCGGGACCAGAGCGTCGAGCCCCAGCATTTT
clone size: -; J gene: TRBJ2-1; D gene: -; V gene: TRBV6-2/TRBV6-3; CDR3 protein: CASSYPRRQNNEQFF; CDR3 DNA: TGTGCCAGCAGTTACCCCCGCCGGCAGAACAATGAGCAGTTCTTC
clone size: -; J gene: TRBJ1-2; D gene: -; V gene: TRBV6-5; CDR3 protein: CASSPETNYGYTF; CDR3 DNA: TGTGCCAGCAGTCCAGAGACAAACTATGGCTACACCTTC
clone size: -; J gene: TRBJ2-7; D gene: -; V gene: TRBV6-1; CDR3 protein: CASSPPGHPYEQYF; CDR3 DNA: TGTGCCAGCAGTCCCCCGGGACACCCCTACGAGCAGTACTTC
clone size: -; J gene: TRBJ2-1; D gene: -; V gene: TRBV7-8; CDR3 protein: CASSLALGSYNEQFF; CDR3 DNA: TGTGCCAGCAGCTTAGCGTTAGGCTCCTACAATGAGCAGTTCTTC
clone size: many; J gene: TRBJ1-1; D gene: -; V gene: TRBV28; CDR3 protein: CASSLPGPNTEAFF; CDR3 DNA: TGTGCCAGCAGTTTACCGGGCCCGAACACTGAAGCTTTCTTT
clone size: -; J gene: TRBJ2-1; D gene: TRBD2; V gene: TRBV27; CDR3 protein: CASSWSSGGARSFF; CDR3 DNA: TGTGCCAGCAGTTGGTCTAGCGGGGGGGCCCGGTCCTTCTTC
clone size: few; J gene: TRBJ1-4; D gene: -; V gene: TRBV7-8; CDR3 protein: CASSFLGGGEKLFF; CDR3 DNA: TGTGCCAGCAGCTTCTTAGGGGGTGGCGAAAAACTGTTTTTT
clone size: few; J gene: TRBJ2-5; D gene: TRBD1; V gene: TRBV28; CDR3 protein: CASSLRGRSGETQYF; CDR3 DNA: TGTGCCAGCAGTTTGAGGGGGCGAAGTGGTGAGACCCAGTACTTC
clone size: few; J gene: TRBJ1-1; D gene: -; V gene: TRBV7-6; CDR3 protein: CASSLVTTQTKGGVEAFF; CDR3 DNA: TGTGCCAGCAGCTTAGTCACGACACAGACGAAGGGGGGTGTTGAAGCTTTCTTT
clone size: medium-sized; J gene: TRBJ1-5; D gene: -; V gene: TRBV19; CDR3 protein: CASSIERGNQPQHF; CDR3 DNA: TGTGCCAGTAGTATAGAGCGCGGAAATCAGCCCCAGCATTTT
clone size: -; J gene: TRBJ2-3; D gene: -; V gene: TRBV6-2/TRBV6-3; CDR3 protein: CASSYSRQRDSTDTQYF; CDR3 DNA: TGTGCCAGCAGTTACTCGAGACAGAGAGACAGCACAGATACGCAGTATTTT
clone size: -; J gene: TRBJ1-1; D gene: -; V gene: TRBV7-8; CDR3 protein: CASSPFKGVNTEAFF; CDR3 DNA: TGTGCCAGCAGCCCGTTTAAAGGTGTGAACACTGAAGCTTTCTTT
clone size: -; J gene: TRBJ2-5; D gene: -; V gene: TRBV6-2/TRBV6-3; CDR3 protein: CASSYQRPSGETQYF; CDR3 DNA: TGTGCCAGCAGTTACCAGCGACCCTCCGGGGAGACCCAGTACTTC
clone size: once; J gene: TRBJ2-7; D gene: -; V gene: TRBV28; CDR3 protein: CASPYNVEGPYEQYF; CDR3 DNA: TGTGCCAGCCCCTATAACGTCGAAGGTCCTTACGAGCAGTACTTC
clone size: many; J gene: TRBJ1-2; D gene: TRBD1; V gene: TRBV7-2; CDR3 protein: CASSSRGTGYSLGGYTF; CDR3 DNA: TGTGCCAGCAGCTCCCGGGGGACAGGGTACAGTTTGGGTGGCTACACCTTC
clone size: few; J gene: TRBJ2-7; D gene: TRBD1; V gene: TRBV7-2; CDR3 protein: CASSADRAPRREQYF; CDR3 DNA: TGTGCCAGCAGCGCCGACAGGGCACCAAGGCGCGAGCAGTACTTC
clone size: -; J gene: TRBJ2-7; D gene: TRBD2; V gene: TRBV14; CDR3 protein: CASSQLAGRDEQYF; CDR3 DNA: TGTGCCAGCAGCCAACTAGCGGGGCGAGACGAGCAGTACTTC
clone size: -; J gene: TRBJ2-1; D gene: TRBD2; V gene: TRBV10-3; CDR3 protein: CAISGRREDEQFF; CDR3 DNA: TGTGCCATCAGCGGTCGCCGGGAGGATGAGCAGTTCTTC
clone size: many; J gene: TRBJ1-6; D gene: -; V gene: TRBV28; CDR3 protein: CASSLQGSSYNSPLHF; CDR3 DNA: TGTGCCAGCAGTTTGCAGGGGAGCTCCTATAATTCACCCCTCCACTTT
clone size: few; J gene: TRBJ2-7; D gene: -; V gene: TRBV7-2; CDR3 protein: CASSQWEEQYF; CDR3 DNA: TGTGCCAGCAGCCAGTGGGAGGAGCAGTACTTC
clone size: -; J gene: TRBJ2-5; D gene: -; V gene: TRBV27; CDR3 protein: CASSLEGDGTETQYF; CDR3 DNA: TGTGCCAGCAGTTTGGAGGGAGATGGGACGGAGACCCAGTACTTC
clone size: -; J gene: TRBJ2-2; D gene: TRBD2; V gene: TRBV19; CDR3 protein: CDSSILDGRDTGELFF; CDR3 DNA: TGTGACAGTAGTATACTAGACGGGAGGGACACCGGGGAGCTGTTTTTT
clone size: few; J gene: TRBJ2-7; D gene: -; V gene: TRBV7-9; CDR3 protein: CASSLAQGNYEQYF; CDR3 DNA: TGTGCCAGCAGCTTAGCGCAGGGGAACTACGAGCAGTACTTC
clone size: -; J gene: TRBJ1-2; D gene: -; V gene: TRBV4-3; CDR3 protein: CASSHATLGYTF; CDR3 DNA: TGCGCCAGCAGCCACGCGACCCTGGGCTACACCTTC
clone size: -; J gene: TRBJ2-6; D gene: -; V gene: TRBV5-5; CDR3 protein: CATQEMGTVQSGANVLTF; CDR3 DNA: TGTGCCACCCAGGAGATGGGTACGGTCCAGAGTGGGGCCAACGTCCTGACTTTC
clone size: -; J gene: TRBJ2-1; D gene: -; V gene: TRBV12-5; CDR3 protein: CASGLGPPRSSRHEQFF; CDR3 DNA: TGTGCTAGTGGTTTGGGCCCCCCGCGCAGCTCCCGGCATGAGCAGTTCTTC
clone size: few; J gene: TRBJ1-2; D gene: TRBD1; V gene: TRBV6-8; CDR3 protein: CASSPDRGSVGYTF; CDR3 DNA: TGTGCCAGCAGCCCGGACAGGGGTTCGGTCGGCTACACCTTC
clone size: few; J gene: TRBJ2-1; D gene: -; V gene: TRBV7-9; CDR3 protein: CASSLAQGLYNEQFF; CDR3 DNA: TGTGCCAGCAGCTTAGCCCAAGGACTATACAATGAGCAGTTCTTC
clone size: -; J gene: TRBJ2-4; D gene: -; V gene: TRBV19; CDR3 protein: CASSIQGAKNIQYF; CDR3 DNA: TGTGCCAGTAGTATTCAGGGGGCCAAAAACATTCAGTACTTC
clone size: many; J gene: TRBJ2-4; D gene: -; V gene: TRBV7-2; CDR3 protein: CASSLGELAKNIQYF; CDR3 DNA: TGTGCCAGCAGCTTAGGGGAGCTAGCCAAAAACATTCAGTACTTC
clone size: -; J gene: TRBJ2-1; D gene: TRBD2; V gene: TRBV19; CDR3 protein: CASRLAGEVNEQIF; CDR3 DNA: TGTGCCAGTAGACTAGCGGGAGAAGTAAATGAGCAGATCTTC
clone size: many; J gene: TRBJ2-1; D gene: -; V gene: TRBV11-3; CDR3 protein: CASSRQDGHNEQFF; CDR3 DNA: TGTGCCAGCAGCCGTCAGGACGGACACAATGAGCAGTTCTTC
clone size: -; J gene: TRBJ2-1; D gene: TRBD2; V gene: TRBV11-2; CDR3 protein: CASSTSGSDEQFF; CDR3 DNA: TGTGCCAGTAGCACTAGCGGGAGCGATGAGCAGTTCTTC
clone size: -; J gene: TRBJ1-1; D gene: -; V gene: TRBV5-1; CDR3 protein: CASSLATNTEAFF; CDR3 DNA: TGCGCCAGCAGCTTGGCGACGAACACTGAAGCTTTCTTT
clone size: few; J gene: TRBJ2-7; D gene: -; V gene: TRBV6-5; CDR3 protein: CASSYGVGEQYF; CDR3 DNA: TGTGCCAGCAGTTACGGGGTAGGCGAGCAGTACTTC
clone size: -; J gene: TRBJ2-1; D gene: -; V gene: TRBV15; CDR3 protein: CATSAAVYNEQFF; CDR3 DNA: TGTGCCACCAGTGCGGCCGTTTACAATGAGCAGTTCTTC
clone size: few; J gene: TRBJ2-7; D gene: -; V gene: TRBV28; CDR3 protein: CATTPDGYEQYF; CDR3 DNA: TGTGCCACCACTCCGGACGGCTACGAGCAGTACTTC
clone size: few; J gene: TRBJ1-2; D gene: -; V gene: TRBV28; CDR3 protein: CASSPPGLDYGYTF; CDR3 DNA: TGTGCCAGCAGCCCCCCAGGTTTGGACTATGGCTACACCTTC
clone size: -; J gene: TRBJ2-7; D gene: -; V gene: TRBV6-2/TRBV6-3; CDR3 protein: CASSYGTRIYEQYF; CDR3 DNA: TGTGCCAGCAGTTACGGGACTCGAATCTACGAGCAGTACTTC
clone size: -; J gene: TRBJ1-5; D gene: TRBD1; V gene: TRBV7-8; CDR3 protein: CASSLSSGQNNQPQHF; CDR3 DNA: TGTGCCAGCAGCTTATCATCGGGACAGAACAATCAGCCCCAGCATTTT
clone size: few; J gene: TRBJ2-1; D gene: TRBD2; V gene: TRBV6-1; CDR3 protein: CASNLAGETYNEQFF; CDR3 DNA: TGTGCCAGCAACTTAGCGGGAGAGACCTACAATGAGCAGTTCTTC
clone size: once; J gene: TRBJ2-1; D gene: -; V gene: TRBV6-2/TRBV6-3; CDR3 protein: CASSYLILWGDRSDEQFF; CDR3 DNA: TGTGCCAGCAGTTACCTTATTTTGTGGGGGGATCGTAGCGATGAGCAGTTCTTC
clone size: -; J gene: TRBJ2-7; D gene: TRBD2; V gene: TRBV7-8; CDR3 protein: CASSRLADSYEQYF; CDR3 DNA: TGTGCCAGCAGCCGACTAGCGGACTCCTACGAGCAGTACTTC
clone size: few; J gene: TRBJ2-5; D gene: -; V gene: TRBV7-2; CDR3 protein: CASSSSVYPETQYF; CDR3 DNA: TGTGCCAGCAGCTCTTCCGTGTATCCTGAGACCCAGTACTTC
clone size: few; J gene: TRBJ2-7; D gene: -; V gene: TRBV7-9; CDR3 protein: CASSWTDASYEQYF; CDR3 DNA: TGTGCCAGCAGCTGGACGGACGCCTCCTACGAGCAGTACTTC
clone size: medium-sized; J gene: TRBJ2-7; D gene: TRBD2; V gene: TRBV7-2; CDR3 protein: CASRGSGYEQYF; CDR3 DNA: TGTGCCAGCAGAGGTAGCGGGTACGAGCAGTACTTC
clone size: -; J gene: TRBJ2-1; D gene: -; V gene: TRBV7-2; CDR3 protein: CASSLLLHVDNEQFF; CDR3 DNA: TGTGCCAGCAGCTTACTCCTCCACGTTGACAATGAGCAGTTCTTC
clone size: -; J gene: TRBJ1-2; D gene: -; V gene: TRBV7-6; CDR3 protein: CASSLGYGDGYTF; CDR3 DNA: TGTGCCAGCAGCTTAGGGTATGGCGATGGCTACACCTTC
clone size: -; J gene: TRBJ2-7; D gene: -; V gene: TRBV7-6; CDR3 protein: CASSLREQGEQYF; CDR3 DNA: TGTGCCAGCAGCTTACGGGAACAGGGCGAGCAGTACTTC
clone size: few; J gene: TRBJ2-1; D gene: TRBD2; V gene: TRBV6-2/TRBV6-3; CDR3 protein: CASRPQRGIGYNEQFF; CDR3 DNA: TGTGCCAGCAGGCCCCAGCGGGGTATAGGCTACAATGAGCAGTTCTTC
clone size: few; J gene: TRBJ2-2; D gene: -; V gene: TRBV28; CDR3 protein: CASSFGTQNTGELFF; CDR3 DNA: TGTGCCAGCAGTTTCGGGACACAGAACACCGGGGAGCTGTTTTTT
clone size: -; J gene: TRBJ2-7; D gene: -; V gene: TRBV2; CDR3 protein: CASSEEGGGNF; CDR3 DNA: TGTGCCAGCAGTGAGGAAGGGGGCGGGAACTTC